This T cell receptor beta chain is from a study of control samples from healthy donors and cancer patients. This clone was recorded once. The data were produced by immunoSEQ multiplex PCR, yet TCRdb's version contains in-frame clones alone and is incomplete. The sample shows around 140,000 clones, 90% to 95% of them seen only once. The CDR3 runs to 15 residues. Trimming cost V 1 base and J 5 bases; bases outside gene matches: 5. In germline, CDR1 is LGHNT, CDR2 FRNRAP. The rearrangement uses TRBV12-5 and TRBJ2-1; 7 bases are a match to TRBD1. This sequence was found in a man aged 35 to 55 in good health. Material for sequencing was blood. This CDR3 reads CASGLGQGTDNEQFF. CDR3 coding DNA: TGTGCTAGTGGTTTGGGACAGGGTACGGACAATGAGCAGTTCTTC.